These T cell receptor beta chains were read from a single sample in a study of human T cells and chemical hapten exposure. TCRdb itself ran the RACE reads through MiXCR, one entry per CDR3 protein. This sample has 270,000 or so distinct CDR3 sequences; 7.7% occur once, and the top ten carry more than 1%. Here the sequenced sample was whole blood, taken in connection with sensitization to the hapten diphenylcyclopropenone (DPC). These receptor sequences come from a man aged 18 to 35 with alopecia areata. Some clones in this sample may be carry-over from other donors' samples. CDR3s include the opening cysteine and the closing phenylalanine or tryptophan. The order of the fields is J gene, clone size, D gene, V gene, CDR3 DNA, CDR3 protein. A D gene is named only where the DNA matches it firmly. Some rows mark clone size as missing; the rest say once, few, many or name a class of expanded clone.

>TRBJ2-7|-|-|TRBV6-6
TGTGCCAGCAGTTACCAGGGCAGAGTCTACGAGCAGTACTTC
CASSYQGRVYEQYF
>TRBJ2-3|-|-|TRBV4-3
TGCGCCAGCAGCCAAGATTACGGACTACCCACAGATACGCAGTATTTT
CASSQDYGLPTDTQYF
>TRBJ1-6|many|-|TRBV28
TGTGCCAGCAGTTTAGGGCAGGGGATTTCACCCCTCCACTTT
CASSLGQGISPLHF
>TRBJ1-4|few|-|TRBV6-6
TGTGCCAGCAGTCCTTCTGGGGCTAATGAAAAACTGTTTTTT
CASSPSGANEKLFF
>TRBJ2-3|-|TRBD2|TRBV7-2
TGTGCCAGCAGCCTGACTAGCGGTTCAGATACGCAGTATTTT
CASSLTSGSDTQYF
>TRBJ1-6|many|-|TRBV4-3
TGCGCCAGCAGCCAAGATCGGCAGCATTCACCCCTCCACTTT
CASSQDRQHSPLHF
>TRBJ1-1|-|TRBD1|TRBV28
TGTGCCAGCAGTACCCCCTACAGGGGAGTTGAAGCTTTCTTT
CASSTPYRGVEAFF
>TRBJ1-6|many|TRBD1|TRBV7-2
TGTGCCAGCAGCTCCTCCTTGACAGGGATAAATTCACCCCTCCACTTT
CASSSSLTGINSPLHF
>TRBJ1-1|-|-|TRBV5-5
TGTGCCAGCAGCTTTACTGGTACGGAGAACACTGAAGCTTTCTTT
CASSFTGTENTEAFF
>TRBJ1-5|-|TRBD1|TRBV6-5
TGTGCCAGCAGTCCCGGACAGGTTTCCAATCAGCCCCAGCATTTT
CASSPGQVSNQPQHF